This is a list of T cell receptor beta chains from one sample in a study of post-analysis software for immune sequencing data. TCRdb processed the PCR reads anew with MiXCR; each CDR3 protein has one entry. The data contain roughly 410,000 distinct CDR3 sequences, roughly 30% of them singletons. Source material: blood. These receptors all come from a girl under 18 with multiple sclerosis. CDR3s leave out the opening cysteine and the closing phenylalanine or tryptophan. D genes are given only for firm matches. Not every row has a clone size; where given, it reads once, few, many or a size class.

.	.	TRBJ2-7	TRBV4-3	ASSQDRTSGSYEQY
.	few	TRBJ1-1	TRBV7-3	ASSPKQGVAF
TRBD2	.	TRBJ2-7	TRBV14	ASSQDERESYEQY
.	.	TRBJ2-2	TRBV5-1	ASSLEGNTGELF
TRBD1	few	TRBJ2-1	TRBV10-3	AISGPGQIYNEQF
TRBD1	.	TRBJ2-7	TRBV5-1	ASSLVGGTGDLYEQY
.	.	TRBJ2-1	TRBV5-1	ASSLVVGGGSNEQF
.	.	TRBJ1-1	TRBV29-1	SVEDPQGPAGAF
.	few	TRBJ1-1	TRBV5-1	ASSLGHRALNTEAF
TRBD2	.	TRBJ2-5	TRBV7-3	ASSPYLAEQETQY
.	.	TRBJ1-3	TRBV7-6	ASSLGAGNTTY
.	.	TRBJ1-2	TRBV12-3/TRBV12-4	ASSPTEYYGYT
.	few	TRBJ1-2	TRBV12-3/TRBV12-4	ASRPYASGLYGYT
.	once	TRBJ2-5	TRBV15	ATSRGGSGETQY
.	.	TRBJ2-5	TRBV5-1	ASSLVGSTQETQY
TRBD1	.	TRBJ1-5	TRBV4-1	ASSQEAGGGFQH
.	.	TRBJ2-1	TRBV9	ASSVVKGPNYIEQF
TRBD1	few	TRBJ2-7	TRBV5-1	ASTQGAMDEQY
.	few	TRBJ1-5	TRBV5-6	ASSSGTGNQPQH
TRBD1	.	.	TRBV7-2	ASSPSGTGGETQY
TRBD2	once	TRBJ2-1	TRBV28	ASHSGGGADEQF
.	few	TRBJ2-1	TRBV4-2	ASSQDPAPSSYNEQF
TRBD2	.	TRBJ2-1	TRBV20-1	SARDAVAGGGEQF
.	.	TRBJ2-7	TRBV12-3/TRBV12-4	ASSPGPFSYEQY
.	.	TRBJ1-6	TRBV7-9	ASSLQGFNNSPLH
TRBD1	few	TRBJ2-1	TRBV12-3/TRBV12-4	ASSPYPPSGGNEQF